This T cell receptor beta chain stems from a study of spatial heterogeneity in lung cancer. Across the whole study: Each time, sequencing found more beta-chain sequences than alpha-chain sequences. Overall study findings and caveats: The appearance of ubiquitous expanded tumor TCRs in blood was greater at resection than follow-up.

Documented time point: sample taken at primary tumor resection. The sequenced material consisted of unsorted whole RNA from tumor, nontumor lung or frozen PBMC. The donors comprised around 72 untreated early-stage non-small cell lung cancer patients. The CDR3 length is 17 residues. V trimming: 7 bases; J trimming: 2 bases; junction bases outside the gene matches: 9. Germline V gene sequence: CDR1 SNHLY, CDR2 FYNNEI. With regard to this clonotype: Its target is not known.

Every TCR cDNA molecule bore a unique molecular identifier. From the 5' RACE reads, TCRdb called clonotypes with MiXCR, one entry per CDR3 protein. The sample includes tens of thousands of distinct CDR3 sequences, around 13% of them seen just once. Here the sequenced sample was PBMCs, taken at surgery. The clonotype comes from a male donor with early-stage non-small cell lung cancer. V gene TRBV2 combines with J gene TRBJ2-3; 13 bases agree with TRBD2. The CDR3 is CASTGLAGERYTDTQYF. CDR3 DNA: TGTGCCAGCACCGGACTAGCGGGAGAGCGATACACAGATACGCAGTATTTT.